One and the same sample provided the 15 T cell receptor beta chains below, sequenced in a study of cytomegalovirus exposure and HLA in healthy donors. Primers: 60 Vbeta forward and 13 Jbeta reverse. TCRdb keeps only in-frame clones here, not all; method: immunoSEQ multiplex PCR. The sample shows about 160,000 clones, roughly four fifths of them seen only once. The sequencing input was PBMCs. The origin of the receptors is a woman aged 45-65 years in good health and CMV-seronegative.

The gene calls are TRBV9 and TRBJ2-2, with 8 bases aligning to TRBD1. Per the germline V gene, CDR1 is SGDLS and CDR2 is YYNGEE. V shed 3 bases, J shed 6 bases, and the junction held 16 bases outside the gene matches. The CDR3 runs to 18 residues. CDR3 nucleotide sequence: TGTGCCAGCAGCGGGGGGCCCGGACAGGGCGTCATGGCCGGGGAGCTGTTTTTT. Amino acid sequence: CASSGGPGQGVMAGELFF.

This clone turned up a few times. The V call is TRBV10-3, the J call TRBJ2-5; TRBD1 is a possible D gene (6 bases). CDR3 length: 12 residues. Deletions cut 9 bases from V and 2 bases from J, with 10 bases between. Germline assignment: CDR1 ENHRY and CDR2 SYGVKD. The CDR3 loop reads CAIRQEQETQYF. CDR3 nucleotides: TGTGCCATTCGACAGGAGCAAGAGACCCAGTACTTC.

The genes are TRBV7-9 and TRBJ2-7, with 10 bases matching TRBD1. Trimming at V came to 6 bases and at J to 7 bases, leaving 9 bases not matched to a gene. CDR1 is SEHNR, CDR2 FQNEAQ, per germline (reference sequence). This CDR3 is 14 amino acids long. CDR3 loop: CASSPGTGVGEQYF. The CDR3 DNA is TGTGCCAGCAGTCCCGGGACAGGGGTGGGGGAGCAGTACTTC.

The rearrangement uses TRBV4-2 and TRBJ2-3; D may be TRBD1 (6 bases). The CDR3 spans 16 residues. Germline CDR1 reads LGHNA; CDR2 reads YNFKEQ. Trimming cost V 4 bases and J 0 bases, with 14 bases left between them. The CDR3 sequence: CASSLSGTTSTDTQYF. CDR3 nucleotide sequence: TGTGCCAGCAGCCTATCCGGGACAACTAGCACAGATACGCAGTATTTT.

The chain has TRBV6-5 and TRBJ1-1; D remains unclear. The CDR3 runs 11 residues. Per the germline V gene, CDR1 is MNHEY and CDR2 is SVGAGI. The V gene lost 6 bases and the J gene lost 3 bases, with 5 bases spanning the gap. The CDR3 sequence is CASSSDTEAFF. The CDR3 DNA reads as TGTGCCAGCAGCTCTGACACTGAAGCTTTCTTT.

The rearrangement uses TRBV11-2 and TRBJ2-7, with 14 bases identical to TRBD2. CDR1 and CDR2 from the germline V gene are SGHAT and FQNNGV. This CDR3 has 16 residues. V lost 5 bases and J lost 4; bases outside the gene matches: 7. CDR3 in DNA: TGTGCCAGCAGCCCCGGGACTAGCGGGAGTGGGTACGAGCAGTACTTC. This sequence encodes CASSPGTSGSGYEQYF.

This sequence joins TRBV15 and TRBJ1-5; D is ambiguous. The CDR3 is 12 residues long. Germline CDR1 LNHNV, CDR2 YYDKDF (reference sequence). Trimming stripped 0 bases from V and 7 bases from J, with 4 bases between. The CDR3 here is CATSRDLQPQHF. DNA of the CDR3: TGTGCCACCAGCAGAGATCTCCAGCCCCAGCATTTT.

The rearrangement uses TRBV4-2 and TRBJ2-5; 7 bases line up with TRBD1. From germline, CDR1 is LGHNA and CDR2 YNFKEQ. Trimming at V came to 3 bases and at J to 4 bases, leaving 11 bases not matched to a gene. This CDR3 has 16 amino acids. The CDR3 nucleotides read TGTGCCAGCAGCCATTCCGGGACAGAAGTAGCAGAGACCCAGTACTTC. The encoded protein is CASSHSGTEVAETQYF.

The CDR3 spells CATGSSGNTIYF. The CDR3 DNA sequence: TGTGCCACCGGTTCCTCTGGAAACACCATATATTTT. The chain couples TRBV6-6 to TRBJ1-3, with D unresolved. From germline, CDR1 is MNHNY and CDR2 SVGAGI (reference sequence). V lost 10 bases and J 0 bases, leaving 7 bases between the germline ends. This CDR3 contains 12 residues.

The chain recombines TRBV14 with TRBJ1-2; 7 bases align to TRBD1. Trimming removed 5 bases from V and 5 bases from J; junction bases left unmatched: 5. The V gene's germline CDR1 is SGHDN and CDR2 FVKESK. This CDR3 comprises 13 residues. The CDR3 protein is CASSEQGPYGYTF. The CDR3 DNA is TGTGCCAGCAGCGAACAGGGGCCTTATGGCTACACCTTC.

V is TRBV27 and J is TRBJ2-3; D is uncertain. CDR1 is MNHEY, CDR2 SMNVEV, per germline (reference sequence). Deletions cut 3 bases from V and 5 bases from J, with 9 bases between. CDR3 length equals 13 residues. CDR3 sequence (DNA): TGTGCCAGCAGTTTGACATATCAAGATACGCAGTATTTT. Encoded protein: CASSLTYQDTQYF.

The chain employs TRBV6-1 and TRBJ1-5; D is unclear. CDR3 length: 13 residues. Trimming took off 2 bases at V and 1 base at J, with 3 bases between the two ends. CDR1 is MNHNS and CDR2 is SASEGT in the germline V gene. The CDR3: CASSEQSNQPQHF. The CDR3 coding sequence is TGTGCCAGCAGTGAACAGAGCAATCAGCCCCAGCATTTT.

The V call is TRBV19, the J call TRBJ2-1; the match to TRBD1 covers 7 bases. The CDR3 totals 14 residues. Germline values: CDR1 LNHDA, CDR2 SQIVND (reference sequence). The ends lost 9 bases at V and 2 bases at J; junction bases unmatched: 7. CDR3 sequence: CASTRQGTYNEQFF. As DNA, the CDR3 is TGTGCCAGCACAAGACAGGGAACCTACAATGAGCAGTTCTTC.

V gene TRBV10-3 combines with J gene TRBJ2-5; D remains unclear. This CDR3 comprises 11 residues. The germline V gene encodes CDR1 ENHRY and CDR2 SYGVKD. Trimming took 6 bases from V and 5 from J, leaving 7 bases between them. The CDR3 DNA is TGTGCCATCAGAACTACGGAGACCCAGTACTTC. It specifies CAIRTTETQYF.

The rearrangement joins TRBV5-1 to TRBJ1-4; D call uncertain. Looked up from germline, CDR1 is SGHRS and CDR2 is YFSETQ. V was clipped by 2 bases and J by 8 bases, with 13 bases between them. There are 14 residues in the CDR3. CDR3 coding DNA: TGCGCCAGCAGCTTCGAAGGGCGGGGAGAAAAACTGTTTTTT. Protein sequence: CASSFEGRGEKLFF.